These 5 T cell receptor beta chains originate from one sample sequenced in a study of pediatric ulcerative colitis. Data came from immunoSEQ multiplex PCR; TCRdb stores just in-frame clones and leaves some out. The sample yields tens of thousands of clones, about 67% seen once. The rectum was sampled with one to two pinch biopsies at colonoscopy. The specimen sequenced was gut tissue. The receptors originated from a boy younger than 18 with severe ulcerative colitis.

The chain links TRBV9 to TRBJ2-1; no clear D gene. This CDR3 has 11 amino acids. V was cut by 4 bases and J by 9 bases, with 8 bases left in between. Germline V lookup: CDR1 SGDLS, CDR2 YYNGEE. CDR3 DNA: TGTGCCAGCAGCTCAGGTATTGAGCAGTTCTTC. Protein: CASSSGIEQFF.

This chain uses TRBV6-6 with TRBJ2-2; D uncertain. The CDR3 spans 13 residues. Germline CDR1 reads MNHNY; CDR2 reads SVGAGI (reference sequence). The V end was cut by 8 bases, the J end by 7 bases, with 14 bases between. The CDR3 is CASASLEIGELFF. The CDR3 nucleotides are TGTGCCAGCGCGAGCTTGGAGATCGGGGAGCTGTTTTTT.

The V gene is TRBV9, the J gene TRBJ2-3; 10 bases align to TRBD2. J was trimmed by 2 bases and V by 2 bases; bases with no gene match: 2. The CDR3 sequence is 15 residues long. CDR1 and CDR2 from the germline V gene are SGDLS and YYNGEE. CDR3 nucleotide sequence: TGTGCCAGCAGCGTGCTAGCGGGAGACACAGATACGCAGTATTTT. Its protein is CASSVLAGDTDTQYF.

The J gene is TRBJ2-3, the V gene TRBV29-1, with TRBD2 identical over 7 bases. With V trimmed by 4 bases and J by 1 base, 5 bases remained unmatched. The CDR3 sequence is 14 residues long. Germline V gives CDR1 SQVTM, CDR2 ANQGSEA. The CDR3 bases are TGCAGCGTTGTCGGGCTAGCGGGCACAGATACGCAGTATTTT. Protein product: CSVVGLAGTDTQYF.

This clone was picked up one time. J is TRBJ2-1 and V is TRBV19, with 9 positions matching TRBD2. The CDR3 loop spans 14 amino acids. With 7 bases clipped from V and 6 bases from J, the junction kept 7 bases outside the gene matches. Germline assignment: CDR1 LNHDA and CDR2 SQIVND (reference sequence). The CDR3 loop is CASTFQAGGNEQFF. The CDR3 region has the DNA TGTGCCAGTACTTTCCAAGCGGGAGGCAATGAGCAGTTCTTC.